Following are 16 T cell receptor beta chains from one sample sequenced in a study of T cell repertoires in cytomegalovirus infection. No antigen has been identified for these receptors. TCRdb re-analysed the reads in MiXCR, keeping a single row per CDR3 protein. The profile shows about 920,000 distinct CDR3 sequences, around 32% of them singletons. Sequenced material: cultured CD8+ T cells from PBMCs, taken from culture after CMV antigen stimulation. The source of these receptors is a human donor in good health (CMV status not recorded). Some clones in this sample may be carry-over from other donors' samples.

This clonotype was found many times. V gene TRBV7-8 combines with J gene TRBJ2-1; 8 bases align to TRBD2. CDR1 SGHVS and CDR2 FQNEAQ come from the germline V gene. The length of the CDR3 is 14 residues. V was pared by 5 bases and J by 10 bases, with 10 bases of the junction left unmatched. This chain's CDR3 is CASSAGGAVGEQFF. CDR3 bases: TGTGCCAGCAGCGCCGGGGGGGCCGTTGGGGAGCAGTTCTTC.

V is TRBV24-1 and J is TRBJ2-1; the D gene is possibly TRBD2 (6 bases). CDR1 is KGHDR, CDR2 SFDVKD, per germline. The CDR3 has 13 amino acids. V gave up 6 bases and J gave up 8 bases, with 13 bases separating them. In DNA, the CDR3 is TGTGCCACCAGTCCCTTCGGGGGAGATGAGCAGTTCTTC. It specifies CATSPFGGDEQFF.

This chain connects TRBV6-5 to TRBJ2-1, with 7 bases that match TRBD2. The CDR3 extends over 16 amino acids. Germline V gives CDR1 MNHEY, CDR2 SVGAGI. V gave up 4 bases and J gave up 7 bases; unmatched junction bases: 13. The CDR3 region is CASSSWGGTSGNEQFF. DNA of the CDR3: TGTGCCAGCAGTTCTTGGGGGGGGACCTCGGGAAATGAGCAGTTCTTC.

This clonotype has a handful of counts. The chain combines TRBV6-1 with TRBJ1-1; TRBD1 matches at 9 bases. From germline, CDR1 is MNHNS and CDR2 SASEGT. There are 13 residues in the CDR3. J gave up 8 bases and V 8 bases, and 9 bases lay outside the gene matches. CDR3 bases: TGTGCCAGCGATGGGACAGGGATACTGGAAGCTTTCTTT. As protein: CASDGTGILEAFF.

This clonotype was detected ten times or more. The CDR3, as DNA: TGTGCCAGCAGCCCGTACTTAGATACGCAGTATTTT. Protein sequence: CASSPYLDTQYF. The rearrangement joins TRBV7-2 to TRBJ2-3; D unresolved. Germline lookup yields CDR1 SGHTA and CDR2 FQGNSA. The germline V and J ends were trimmed by 5 bases and 5 bases, with 8 bases remaining between them. The CDR3 length is 12 residues.

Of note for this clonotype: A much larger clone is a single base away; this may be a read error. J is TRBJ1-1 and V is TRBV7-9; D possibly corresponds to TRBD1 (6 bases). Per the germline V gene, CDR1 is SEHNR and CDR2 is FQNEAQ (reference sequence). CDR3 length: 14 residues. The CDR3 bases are TGTGCCGGCAGCCCGCCTGACAGGTTGGCGGGAGCTTTCTTT. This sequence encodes CAGSPPDRLAGAFF. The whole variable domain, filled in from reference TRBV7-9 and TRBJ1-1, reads DTGVSQNPRHKITKRGQNVTFRCDPISEHNRLYWYRQTLGQGPEFLTYFQNEAQLEKSRLLSDRFSAERPKGSFSTLEIQRTEQGDSAMYLCAGSPPDRLAGAFFGQGTRLTVV.

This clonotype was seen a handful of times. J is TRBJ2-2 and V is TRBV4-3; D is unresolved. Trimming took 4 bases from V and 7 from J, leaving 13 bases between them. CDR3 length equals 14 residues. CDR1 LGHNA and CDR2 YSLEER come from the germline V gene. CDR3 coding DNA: TGCGCCAGCAGCCCCTTACCCGTTAGCGGGGAGCTGTTTTTT. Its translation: CASSPLPVSGELFF.

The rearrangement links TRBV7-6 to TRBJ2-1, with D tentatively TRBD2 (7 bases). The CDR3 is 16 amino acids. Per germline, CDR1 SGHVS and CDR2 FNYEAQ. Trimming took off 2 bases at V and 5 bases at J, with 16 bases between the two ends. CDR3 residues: CASSLILGGPDNEQFF. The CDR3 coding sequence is TGTGCCAGCAGCTTAATCCTCGGGGGGCCGGACAATGAGCAGTTCTTC. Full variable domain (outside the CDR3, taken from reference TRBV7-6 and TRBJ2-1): GAGVSQSPRYKVTKRGQDVALRCDPISGHVSLYWYRQALGQGPEFLTYFNYEAQQDKSGLPNDRFSAERPEGSISTLTIQRTEQRDSAMYRCASSLILGGPDNEQFFGPGTRLTVL.

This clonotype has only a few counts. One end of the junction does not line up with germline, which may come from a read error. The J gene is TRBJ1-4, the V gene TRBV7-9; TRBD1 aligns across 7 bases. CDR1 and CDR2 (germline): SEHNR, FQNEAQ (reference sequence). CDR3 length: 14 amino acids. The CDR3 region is CASTLSGQEGKLFF. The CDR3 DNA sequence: TGTGCCAGCACCTTATCTGGACAGGAAGGAAAACTGTTTTTT.

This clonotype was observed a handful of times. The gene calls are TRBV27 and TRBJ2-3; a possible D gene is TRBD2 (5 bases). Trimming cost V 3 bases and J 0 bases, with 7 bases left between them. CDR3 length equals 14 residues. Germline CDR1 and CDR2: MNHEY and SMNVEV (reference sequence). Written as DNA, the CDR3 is TGTGCCAGCAGTTTTGGACTGAGCACAGATACGCAGTATTTT. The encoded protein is CASSFGLSTDTQYF.

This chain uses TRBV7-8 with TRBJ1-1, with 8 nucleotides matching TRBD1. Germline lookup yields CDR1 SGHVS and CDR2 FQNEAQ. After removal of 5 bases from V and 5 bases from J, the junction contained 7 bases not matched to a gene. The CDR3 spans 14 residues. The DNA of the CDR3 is TGTGCCAGCAGCGTTAGGACAGGGCGTACTGAAGCTTTCTTT. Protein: CASSVRTGRTEAFF.

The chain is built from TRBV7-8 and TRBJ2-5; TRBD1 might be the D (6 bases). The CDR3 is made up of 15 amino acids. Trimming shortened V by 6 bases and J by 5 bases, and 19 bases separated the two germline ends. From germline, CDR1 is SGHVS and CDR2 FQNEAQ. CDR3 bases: TGTGCCAGCAGTCTTGACGAGGGGGTAGACGAGACCCAGTACTTC. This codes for CASSLDEGVDETQYF.

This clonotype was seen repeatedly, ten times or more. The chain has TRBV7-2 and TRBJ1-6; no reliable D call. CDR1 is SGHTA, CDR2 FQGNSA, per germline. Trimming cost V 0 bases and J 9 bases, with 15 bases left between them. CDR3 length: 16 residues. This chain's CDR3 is CASSLAGPTGASPLHF. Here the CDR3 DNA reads TGTGCCAGCAGCTTAGCTGGTCCAACCGGAGCTTCACCCCTCCACTTT.

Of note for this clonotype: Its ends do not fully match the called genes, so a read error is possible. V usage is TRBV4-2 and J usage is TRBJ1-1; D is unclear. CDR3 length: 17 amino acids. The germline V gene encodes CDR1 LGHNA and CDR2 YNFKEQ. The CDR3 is CANSQNTTQMMNTEAFF. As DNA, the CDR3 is TGTGCCAACAGCCAAAATACAACACAGATGATGAACACTGAAGCTTTCTTT.

Here the CDR3 reads CASSYRGTQPQHF. The CDR3 bases are TGTGCCAGCAGTTACAGGGGGACTCAGCCCCAGCATTTT. The chain carries TRBV6-5 and TRBJ1-5; maybe TRBD1 (6 bases). Germline V lookup: CDR1 MNHEY, CDR2 SVGAGI. This CDR3 spans 13 amino acids. V gave up 2 bases and J gave up 6 bases, with 8 bases separating them.

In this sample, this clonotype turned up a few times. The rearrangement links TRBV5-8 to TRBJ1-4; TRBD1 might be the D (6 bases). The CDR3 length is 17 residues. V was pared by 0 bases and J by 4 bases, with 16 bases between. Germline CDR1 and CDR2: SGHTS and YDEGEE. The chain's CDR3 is CASSLEKRDIYNEKLFF. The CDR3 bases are TGTGCCAGCAGCTTGGAAAAGCGGGACATATATAATGAAAAACTGTTTTTT.